The rows below give T cell receptor beta chains drawn from one sample of a study of T cells expressing NK-cell markers. TCRdb processed the 5' RACE reads again and assigns one entry to each CDR3 protein, with no DNA. Listed are hundreds of thousands of distinct CDR3 sequences; 7.3% falls within the top ten. Sequencing was carried out using blood T cells: a sorted CD56 or NKG2C T cell subset, CD4+ or CD8+ T cells, or bulk PBMC T cells (not recorded which). The origin of the receptors is a woman aged 18 to 69 in good health. Each CDR3 is given with its conserved first and last residue.

v_gene: TRBV12-3/TRBV12-4; j_gene: TRBJ1-3; CDR3aa: CASGMARDSTSGNTIYF
v_gene: TRBV5-1; j_gene: TRBJ2-1; CDR3aa: CASSSYRVKNNEQFF
v_gene: TRBV4-2; j_gene: TRBJ2-1; CDR3aa: CASSPRMTEPYNEQFF
v_gene: TRBV4-3; j_gene: TRBJ1-4; CDR3aa: CASSHQGEANEKLFF
v_gene: TRBV6-2/TRBV6-3; j_gene: TRBJ1-1; CDR3aa: CASRVQGPTEAFF
v_gene: TRBV12-3/TRBV12-4; j_gene: TRBJ2-7; CDR3aa: CASSKDRVVEQYF
v_gene: TRBV6-5; j_gene: TRBJ1-1; CDR3aa: CASSYRSNTEAFF
v_gene: TRBV3-1; j_gene: TRBJ1-1; CDR3aa: CASRPGQYTEAFF
v_gene: TRBV6-5; j_gene: TRBJ2-7; CDR3aa: CASSSRIAYEQYF
v_gene: TRBV5-1; j_gene: TRBJ2-1; CDR3aa: CASSLGAGSHEQFF
v_gene: TRBV5-1; j_gene: TRBJ2-7; CDR3aa: CASSLSRPDSYEQYF
v_gene: TRBV20-1; j_gene: TRBJ1-1; CDR3aa: CSARRVGGNTEAFF
v_gene: TRBV5-1; j_gene: TRBJ2-3; CDR3aa: CASSLGSKTSTDTQYF
v_gene: TRBV5-1; j_gene: TRBJ2-7; CDR3aa: CASSGNPGQGTYEQYF
v_gene: TRBV7-9; j_gene: TRBJ1-6; CDR3aa: CASSFISPGSVSPLHF
v_gene: TRBV5-1; j_gene: TRBJ1-5; CDR3aa: CASSKDASGQPQHF
v_gene: TRBV14; j_gene: TRBJ1-2; CDR3aa: CASSQDPGGSGYTF
v_gene: TRBV15; j_gene: TRBJ2-3; CDR3aa: CATSRTKPGTGIDTQYF
v_gene: TRBV12-3/TRBV12-4; j_gene: TRBJ1-1; CDR3aa: CASTVGTEAFF
v_gene: TRBV27; j_gene: TRBJ2-1; CDR3aa: CASSLSVAAPPRNEQFF
v_gene: TRBV6-2/TRBV6-3; j_gene: TRBJ2-1; CDR3aa: CASIWEEGNEQFF
v_gene: TRBV9; j_gene: TRBJ2-1; CDR3aa: CASGSSAGASNEQFF
v_gene: TRBV7-3; j_gene: TRBJ1-6; CDR3aa: CASSLLGGDNSPLHF
v_gene: TRBV5-1; j_gene: TRBJ2-1; CDR3aa: CASSLAVSGSSYNEQFF
v_gene: TRBV20-1; j_gene: TRBJ2-1; CDR3aa: CSAWTGGGSGQFF
v_gene: TRBV7-8; j_gene: TRBJ1-5; CDR3aa: CASSEFIRESNQPQHF
v_gene: TRBV11-2; j_gene: TRBJ2-3; CDR3aa: CASSLSRASGGLSTDTQYF
v_gene: TRBV27; j_gene: TRBJ2-1; CDR3aa: CASSSRWEPYNEQFF
v_gene: TRBV7-2; j_gene: TRBJ2-7; CDR3aa: CASSTAPAGVGYEQYF
v_gene: TRBV4-2; j_gene: TRBJ2-7; CDR3aa: CASSQGANSYEQYF
v_gene: TRBV4-1; j_gene: TRBJ2-5; CDR3aa: CASSQESGIAGETQYF
v_gene: TRBV9; j_gene: TRBJ1-6; CDR3aa: CASSGGGGDNSPLHF